This record concerns one T cell receptor beta chain sequence. The data were obtained in a study of immune characterization of retroperitoneal liposarcoma. TCRdb reanalysed the PCR reads using MiXCR and keeps one entry per CDR3 protein. The data contain about 2,600 distinct CDR3 sequences, approximately 35% of them singletons. The CDR3 sequence is 15 residues long. Germline CDR1 reads MNHNS; CDR2 reads SASEGT. This chain joins TRBV6-1 and TRBJ2-4, with 9 bases lining up with TRBD1. The DNA end favors TRBJ2-7, so the J call may be wrong. The sequenced material came from tumor tissue. This receptor was obtained from a male donor with retroperitoneal liposarcoma. In DNA form, the CDR3 reads TGTGCCAGCAGGATAGGACAGGGGACCACCTACGAGCAGTACTTC. This gives the protein CASRIGQGTTYEQYF.